The present TCR beta chain was sequenced within a study of control samples from healthy donors and cancer patients. TCRdb keeps only in-frame clones here, not all; method: immunoSEQ multiplex PCR. The sample has about 70,000 clones; over 75% are singletons. Germline CDR1 and CDR2: MNHEY and SMNVEV (reference sequence). After removal of 3 bases from V and 8 bases from J, the junction contained 5 bases not matched to a gene. This CDR3 comprises 16 residues. The clonotype was recovered from a man over 45 in good health. This rearrangement joins TRBV27 to TRBJ2-1; 15 bases fit TRBD2. The sequencing sample was made of blood. The CDR3 DNA sequence: TGTGCCAGCAGTTTCATCGGACTAGCGGGAGGGGATGAGCAGTTCTTC. This encodes CASSFIGLAGGDEQFF.